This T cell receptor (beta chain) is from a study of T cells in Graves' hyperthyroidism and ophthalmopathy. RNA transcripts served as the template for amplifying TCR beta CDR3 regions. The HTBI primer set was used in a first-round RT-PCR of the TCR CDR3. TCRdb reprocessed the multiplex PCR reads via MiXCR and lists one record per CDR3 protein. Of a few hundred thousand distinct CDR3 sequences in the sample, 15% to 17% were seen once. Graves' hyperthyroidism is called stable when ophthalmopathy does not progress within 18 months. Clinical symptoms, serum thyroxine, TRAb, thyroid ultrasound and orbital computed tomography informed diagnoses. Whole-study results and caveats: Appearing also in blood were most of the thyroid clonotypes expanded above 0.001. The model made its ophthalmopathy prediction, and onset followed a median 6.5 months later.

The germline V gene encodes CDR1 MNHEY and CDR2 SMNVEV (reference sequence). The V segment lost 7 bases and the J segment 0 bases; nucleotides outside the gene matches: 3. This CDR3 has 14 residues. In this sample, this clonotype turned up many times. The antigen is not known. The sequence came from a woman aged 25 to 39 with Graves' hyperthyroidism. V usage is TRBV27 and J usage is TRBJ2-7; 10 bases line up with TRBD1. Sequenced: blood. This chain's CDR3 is CASKDRGHSYEQYF. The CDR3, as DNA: TGTGCCAGCAAAGACAGGGGGCACTCCTACGAGCAGTACTTC.